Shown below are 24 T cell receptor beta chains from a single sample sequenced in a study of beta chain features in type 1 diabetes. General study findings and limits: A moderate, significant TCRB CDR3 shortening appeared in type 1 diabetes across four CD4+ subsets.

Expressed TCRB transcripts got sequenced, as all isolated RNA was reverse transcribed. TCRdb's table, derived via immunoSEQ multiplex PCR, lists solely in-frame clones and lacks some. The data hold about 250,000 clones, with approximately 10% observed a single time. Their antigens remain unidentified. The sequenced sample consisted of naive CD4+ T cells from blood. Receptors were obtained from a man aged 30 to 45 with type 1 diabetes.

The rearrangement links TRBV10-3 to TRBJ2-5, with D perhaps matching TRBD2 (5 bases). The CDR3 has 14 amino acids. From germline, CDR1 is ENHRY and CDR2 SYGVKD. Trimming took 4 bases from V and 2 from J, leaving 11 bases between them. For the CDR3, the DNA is TGTGCCATCAGTGGTCTAGCAGGTCAAGAGACCCAGTACTTC. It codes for CAISGLAGQETQYF.

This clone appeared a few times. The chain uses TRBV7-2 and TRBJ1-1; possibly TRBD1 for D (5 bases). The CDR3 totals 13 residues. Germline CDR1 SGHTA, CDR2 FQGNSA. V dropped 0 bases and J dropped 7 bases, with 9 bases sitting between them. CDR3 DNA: TGTGCCAGCAGCTTAGCGGGGCCAGGTGAAGCTTTCTTT. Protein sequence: CASSLAGPGEAFF.

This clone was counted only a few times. The CDR3 nucleotides read TGTGCCAGCAGCTTAGGAGACGAGCAGTACTTC. The encoded protein is CASSLGDEQYF. The J gene is TRBJ2-7, the V gene TRBV7-9; D ambiguous. V lost 1 base and J lost 5, with 3 bases in between. CDR3 length: 11 residues. CDR1 and CDR2 (germline): SEHNR, FQNEAQ (reference sequence).

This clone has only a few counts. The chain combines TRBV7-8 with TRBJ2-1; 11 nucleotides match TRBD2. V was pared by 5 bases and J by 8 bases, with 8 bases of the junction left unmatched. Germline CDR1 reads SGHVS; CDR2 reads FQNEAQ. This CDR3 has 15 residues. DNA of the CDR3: TGTGCCAGCAGCCCGGGACTAGCGGTGGATGATGAGCAGTTCTTC. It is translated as CASSPGLAVDDEQFF.

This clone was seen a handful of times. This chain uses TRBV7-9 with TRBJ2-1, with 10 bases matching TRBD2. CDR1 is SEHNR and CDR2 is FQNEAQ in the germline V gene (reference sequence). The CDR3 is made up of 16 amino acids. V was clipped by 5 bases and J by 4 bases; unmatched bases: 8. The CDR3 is CASSPLLAGAYNEQFF. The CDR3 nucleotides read TGTGCCAGCAGCCCCCTGCTAGCGGGGGCATACAATGAGCAGTTCTTC.

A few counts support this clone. Here the CDR3 reads CAISAGGPVNEQFF. Here the CDR3 DNA reads TGTGCCATCAGTGCGGGGGGGCCTGTCAATGAGCAGTTCTTC. The rearrangement joins TRBV10-3 to TRBJ2-1; 8 nucleotides align to TRBD2. This CDR3 contains 14 residues. V lost 4 bases, J lost 6 bases, and 5 bases stayed unmatched. CDR1 and CDR2 (germline): ENHRY, SYGVKD.

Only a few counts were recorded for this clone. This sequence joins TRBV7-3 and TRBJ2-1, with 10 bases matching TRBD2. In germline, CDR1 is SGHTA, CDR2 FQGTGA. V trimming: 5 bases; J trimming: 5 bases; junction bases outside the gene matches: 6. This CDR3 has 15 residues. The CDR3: CASSPRLAGNNEQFF. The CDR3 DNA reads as TGTGCCAGCAGCCCGAGACTAGCGGGTAACAATGAGCAGTTCTTC.

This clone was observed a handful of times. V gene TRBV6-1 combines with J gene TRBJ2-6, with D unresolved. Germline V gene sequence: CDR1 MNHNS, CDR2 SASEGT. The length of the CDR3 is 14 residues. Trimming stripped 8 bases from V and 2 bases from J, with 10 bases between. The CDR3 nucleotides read TGTGCCAGCGTGATGAGAGCTGGGGCCAACGTCCTGACTTTC. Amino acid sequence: CASVMRAGANVLTF.

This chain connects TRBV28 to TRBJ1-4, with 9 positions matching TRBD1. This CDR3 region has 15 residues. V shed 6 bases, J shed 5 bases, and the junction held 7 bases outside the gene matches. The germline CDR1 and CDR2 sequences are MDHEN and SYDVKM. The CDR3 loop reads CASRPGQGRNEKLFF. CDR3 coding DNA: TGTGCCAGCAGACCTGGACAGGGGAGAAATGAAAAACTGTTTTTT.

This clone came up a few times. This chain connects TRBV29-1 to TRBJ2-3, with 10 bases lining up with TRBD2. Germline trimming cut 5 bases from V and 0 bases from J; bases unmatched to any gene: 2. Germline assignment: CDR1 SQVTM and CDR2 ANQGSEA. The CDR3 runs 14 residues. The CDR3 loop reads CSVSSGSSTDTQYF. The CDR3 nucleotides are TGCAGCGTTTCTAGCGGGAGCAGCACAGATACGCAGTATTTT.

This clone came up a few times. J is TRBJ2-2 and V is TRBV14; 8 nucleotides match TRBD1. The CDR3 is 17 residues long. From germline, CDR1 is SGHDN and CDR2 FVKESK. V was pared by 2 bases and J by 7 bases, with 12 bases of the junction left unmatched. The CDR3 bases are TGTGCCAGCAGCCAACTCGAAGGAGCAGGGGGCATCGGGGAGCTGTTTTTT. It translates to CASSQLEGAGGIGELFF.

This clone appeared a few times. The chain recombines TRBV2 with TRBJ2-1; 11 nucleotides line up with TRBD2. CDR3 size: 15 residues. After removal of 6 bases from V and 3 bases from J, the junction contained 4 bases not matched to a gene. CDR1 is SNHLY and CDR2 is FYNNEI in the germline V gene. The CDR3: CASSLGLAVYNEQFF. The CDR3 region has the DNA TGTGCCAGCAGCCTGGGACTAGCGGTCTACAATGAGCAGTTCTTC.

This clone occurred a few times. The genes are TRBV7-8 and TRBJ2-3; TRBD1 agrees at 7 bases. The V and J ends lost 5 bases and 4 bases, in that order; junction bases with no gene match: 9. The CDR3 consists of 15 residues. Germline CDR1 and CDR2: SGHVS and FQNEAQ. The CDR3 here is CASSRRQGTPDTQYF. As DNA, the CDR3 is TGTGCCAGCAGCCGAAGACAGGGTACCCCAGATACGCAGTATTTT.

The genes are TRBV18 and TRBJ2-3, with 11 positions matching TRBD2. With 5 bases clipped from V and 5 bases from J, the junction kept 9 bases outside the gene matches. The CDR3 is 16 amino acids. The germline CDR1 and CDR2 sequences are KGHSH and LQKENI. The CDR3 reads CASSYDSGGAGDTQYF. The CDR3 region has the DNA TGTGCCAGCTCATACGATAGCGGGGGGGCCGGAGATACGCAGTATTTT.

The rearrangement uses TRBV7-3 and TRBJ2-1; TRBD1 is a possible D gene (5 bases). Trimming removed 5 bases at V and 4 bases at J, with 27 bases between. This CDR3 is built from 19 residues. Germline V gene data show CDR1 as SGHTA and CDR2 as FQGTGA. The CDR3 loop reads CASSKMGRQTYPKYNEQFF. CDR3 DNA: TGTGCCAGCAGCAAAATGGGCCGACAGACCTACCCGAAATACAATGAGCAGTTCTTC.

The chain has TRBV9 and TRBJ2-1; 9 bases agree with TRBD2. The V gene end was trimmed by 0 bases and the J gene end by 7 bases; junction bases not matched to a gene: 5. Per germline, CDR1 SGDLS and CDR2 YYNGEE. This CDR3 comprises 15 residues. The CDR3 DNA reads TGTGCCAGCAGCGTAGGTGCGGGGGGGCAAAATGAGCAGTTCTTC. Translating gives CASSVGAGGQNEQFF.

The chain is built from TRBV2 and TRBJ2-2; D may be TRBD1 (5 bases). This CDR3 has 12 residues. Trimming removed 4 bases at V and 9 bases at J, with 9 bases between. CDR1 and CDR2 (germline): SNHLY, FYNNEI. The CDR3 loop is CASSAPGRELFF. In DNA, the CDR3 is TGTGCCAGCAGTGCCCCAGGGCGGGAGCTGTTTTTT.

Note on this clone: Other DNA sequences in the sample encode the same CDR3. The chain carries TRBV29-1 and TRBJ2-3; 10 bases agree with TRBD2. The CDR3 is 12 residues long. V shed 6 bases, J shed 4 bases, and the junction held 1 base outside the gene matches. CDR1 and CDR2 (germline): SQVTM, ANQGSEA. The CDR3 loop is CSVSGGADTQYF. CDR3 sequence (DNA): TGCAGCGTCAGCGGGGGGGCAGATACGCAGTATTTT.

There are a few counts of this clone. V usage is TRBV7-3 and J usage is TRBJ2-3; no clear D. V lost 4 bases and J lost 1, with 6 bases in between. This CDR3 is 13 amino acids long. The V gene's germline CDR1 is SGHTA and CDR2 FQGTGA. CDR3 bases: TGTGCCAGCAGCTCCGGTGGCACAGATACGCAGTATTTT. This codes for CASSSGGTDTQYF.

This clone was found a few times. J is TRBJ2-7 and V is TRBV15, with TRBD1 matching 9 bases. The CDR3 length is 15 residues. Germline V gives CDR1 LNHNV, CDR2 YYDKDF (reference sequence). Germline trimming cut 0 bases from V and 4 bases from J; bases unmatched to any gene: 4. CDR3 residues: CATSREGTGIYEQYF. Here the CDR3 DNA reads TGTGCCACCAGCAGAGAAGGGACAGGGATTTACGAGCAGTACTTC.

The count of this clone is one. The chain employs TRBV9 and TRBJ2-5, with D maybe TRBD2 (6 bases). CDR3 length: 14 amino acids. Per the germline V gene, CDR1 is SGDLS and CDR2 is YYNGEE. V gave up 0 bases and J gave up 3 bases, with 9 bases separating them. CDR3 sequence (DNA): TGTGCCAGCAGCGTAGGGGGGGAGAAAGAGACCCAGTACTTC. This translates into CASSVGGEKETQYF.

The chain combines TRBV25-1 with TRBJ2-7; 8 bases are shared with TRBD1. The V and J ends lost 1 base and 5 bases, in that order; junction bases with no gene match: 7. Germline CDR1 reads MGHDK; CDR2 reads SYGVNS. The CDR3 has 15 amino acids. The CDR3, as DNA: TGTGCCAGCAGTGAATGGGCCAGGGGGCTGGACGAGCAGTACTTC. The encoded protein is CASSEWARGLDEQYF.

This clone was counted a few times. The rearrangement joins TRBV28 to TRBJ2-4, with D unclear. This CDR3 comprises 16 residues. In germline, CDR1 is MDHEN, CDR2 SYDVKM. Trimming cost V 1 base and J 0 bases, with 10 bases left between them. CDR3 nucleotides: TGTGCCAGCAGTTTATTTGGCGGCGGAGCCAAAAACATTCAGTACTTC. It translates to CASSLFGGGAKNIQYF.

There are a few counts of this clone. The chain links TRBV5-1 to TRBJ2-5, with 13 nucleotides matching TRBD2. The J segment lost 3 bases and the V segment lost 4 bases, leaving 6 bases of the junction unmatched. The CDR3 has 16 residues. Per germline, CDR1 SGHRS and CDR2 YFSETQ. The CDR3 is CASSPGLAGREETQYF. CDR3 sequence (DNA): TGCGCCAGCAGCCCGGGACTAGCGGGGCGTGAAGAGACCCAGTACTTC. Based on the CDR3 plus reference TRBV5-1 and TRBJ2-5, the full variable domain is KAGVTQTPRYLIKTRGQQVTLSCSPISGHRSVSWYQQTPGQGLQFLFEYFSETQRNKGNFPGRFSGRQFSNSRSEMNVSTLELGDSALYLCASSPGLAGREETQYFGPGTRLLVL.